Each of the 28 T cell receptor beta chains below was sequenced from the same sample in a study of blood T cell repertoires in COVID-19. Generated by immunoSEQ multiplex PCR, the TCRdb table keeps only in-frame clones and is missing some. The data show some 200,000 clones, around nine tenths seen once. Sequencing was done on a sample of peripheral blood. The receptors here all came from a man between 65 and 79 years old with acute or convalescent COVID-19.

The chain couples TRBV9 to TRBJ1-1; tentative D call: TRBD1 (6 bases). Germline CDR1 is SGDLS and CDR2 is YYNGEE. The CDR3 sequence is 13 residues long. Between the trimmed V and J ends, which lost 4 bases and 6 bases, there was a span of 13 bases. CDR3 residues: CASSRWGGAEAFF. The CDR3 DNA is TGTGCCAGCAGCCGTTGGGGGGGCGCTGAAGCTTTCTTT.

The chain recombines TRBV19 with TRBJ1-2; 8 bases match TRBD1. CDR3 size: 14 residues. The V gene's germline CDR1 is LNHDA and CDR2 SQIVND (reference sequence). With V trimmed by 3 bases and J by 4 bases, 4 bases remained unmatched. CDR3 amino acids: CASSIGQGTYGYTF. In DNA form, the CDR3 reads TGTGCCAGTAGTATCGGACAGGGTACCTATGGCTACACCTTC.

This CDR3 reads CTSSQEPMGSSYEQYF. CDR3 sequence (DNA): TGCACCAGCAGCCAAGAGCCGATGGGGAGCTCCTACGAGCAGTACTTC. The gene calls are TRBV1 and TRBJ2-7; TRBD2, the table's D call, lacks a check against the DNA. TRBV1 is reported as a pseudogene. The CDR3 contains 16 residues.

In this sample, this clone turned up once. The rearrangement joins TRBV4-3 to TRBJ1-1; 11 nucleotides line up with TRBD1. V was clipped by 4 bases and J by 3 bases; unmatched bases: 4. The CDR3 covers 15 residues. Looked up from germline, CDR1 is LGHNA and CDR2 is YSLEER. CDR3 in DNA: TGCGCCAGCAGCCGTAGGACAGGGGGCCACACTGAAGCTTTCTTT. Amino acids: CASSRRTGGHTEAFF.

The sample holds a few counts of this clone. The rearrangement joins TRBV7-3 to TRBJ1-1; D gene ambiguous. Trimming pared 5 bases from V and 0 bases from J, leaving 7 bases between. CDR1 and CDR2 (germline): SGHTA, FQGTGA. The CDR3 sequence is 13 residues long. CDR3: CASSRDLNTEAFF. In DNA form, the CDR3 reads TGTGCCAGCAGCCGAGACTTGAACACTGAAGCTTTCTTT.

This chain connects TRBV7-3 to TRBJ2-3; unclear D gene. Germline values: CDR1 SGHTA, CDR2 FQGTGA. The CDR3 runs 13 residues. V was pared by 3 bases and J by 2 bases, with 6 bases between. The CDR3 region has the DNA TGTGCCAGCAGCTTCCAAAACACAGATACGCAGTATTTT. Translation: CASSFQNTDTQYF.

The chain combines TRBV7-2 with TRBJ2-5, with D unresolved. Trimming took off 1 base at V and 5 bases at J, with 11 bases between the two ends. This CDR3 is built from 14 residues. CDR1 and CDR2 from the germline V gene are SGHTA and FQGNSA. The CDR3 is CASSLEPSGETQYF. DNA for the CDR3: TGTGCCAGCAGCTTAGAGCCGTCCGGGGAGACCCAGTACTTC.

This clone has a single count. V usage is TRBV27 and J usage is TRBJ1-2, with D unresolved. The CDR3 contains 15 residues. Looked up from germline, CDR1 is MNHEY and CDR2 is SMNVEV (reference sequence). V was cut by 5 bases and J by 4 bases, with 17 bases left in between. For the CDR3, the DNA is TGTGCCAGCAGTCCAACTGGGTACCCGGGCTATGGCTACACCTTC. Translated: CASSPTGYPGYGYTF.

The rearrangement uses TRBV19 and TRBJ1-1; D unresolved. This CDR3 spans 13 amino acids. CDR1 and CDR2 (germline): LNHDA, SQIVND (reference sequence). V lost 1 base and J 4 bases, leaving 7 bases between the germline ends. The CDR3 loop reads CASSIGEGTEAFF. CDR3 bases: TGTGCCAGTAGTATAGGGGAGGGCACTGAAGCTTTCTTT. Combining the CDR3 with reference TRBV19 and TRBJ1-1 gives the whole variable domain DGGITQSPKYLFRKEGQNVTLSCEQNLNHDAMYWYRQDPGQGLRLIYYSQIVNDFQKGDIAEGYSVSREKKESFPLTVTSAQKNPTAFYLCASSIGEGTEAFFGQGTRLTVV.

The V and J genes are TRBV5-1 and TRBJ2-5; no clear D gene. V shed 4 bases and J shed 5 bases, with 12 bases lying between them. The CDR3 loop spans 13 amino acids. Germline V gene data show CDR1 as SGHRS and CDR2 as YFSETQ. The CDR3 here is CASSPSTWETQYF. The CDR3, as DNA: TGCGCCAGCAGCCCTTCTACTTGGGAGACCCAGTACTTC.

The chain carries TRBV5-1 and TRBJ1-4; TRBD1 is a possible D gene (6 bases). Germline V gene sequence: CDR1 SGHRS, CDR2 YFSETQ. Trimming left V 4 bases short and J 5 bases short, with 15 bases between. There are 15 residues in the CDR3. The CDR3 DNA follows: TGCGCCAGCAGCGAAAAGGGGGGAGGGAATGAAAAACTGTTTTTT. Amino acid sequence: CASSEKGGGNEKLFF.

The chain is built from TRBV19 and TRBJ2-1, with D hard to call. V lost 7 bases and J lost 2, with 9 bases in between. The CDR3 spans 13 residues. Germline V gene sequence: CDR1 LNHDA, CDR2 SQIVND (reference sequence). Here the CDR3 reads CASNRQPYNEQFF. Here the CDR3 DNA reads TGTGCCAGTAATCGACAACCCTACAATGAGCAGTTCTTC. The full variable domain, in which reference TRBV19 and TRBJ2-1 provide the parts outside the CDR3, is DGGITQSPKYLFRKEGQNVTLSCEQNLNHDAMYWYRQDPGQGLRLIYYSQIVNDFQKGDIAEGYSVSREKKESFPLTVTSAQKNPTAFYLCASNRQPYNEQFFGPGTRLTVL.

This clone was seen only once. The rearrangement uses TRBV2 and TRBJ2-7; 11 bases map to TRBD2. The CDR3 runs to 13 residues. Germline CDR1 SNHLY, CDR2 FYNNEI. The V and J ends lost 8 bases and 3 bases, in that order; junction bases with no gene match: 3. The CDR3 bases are TGTGCCAGCGAACTAGCGGGAGTCTACGAGCAGTACTTC. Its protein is CASELAGVYEQYF.

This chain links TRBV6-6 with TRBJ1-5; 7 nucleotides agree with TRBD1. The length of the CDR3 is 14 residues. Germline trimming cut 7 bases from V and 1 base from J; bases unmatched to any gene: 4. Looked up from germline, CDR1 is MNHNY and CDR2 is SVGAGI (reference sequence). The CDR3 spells CASTPTGSNQPQHF. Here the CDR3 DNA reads TGTGCCAGCACCCCGACAGGGAGCAATCAGCCCCAGCATTTT.

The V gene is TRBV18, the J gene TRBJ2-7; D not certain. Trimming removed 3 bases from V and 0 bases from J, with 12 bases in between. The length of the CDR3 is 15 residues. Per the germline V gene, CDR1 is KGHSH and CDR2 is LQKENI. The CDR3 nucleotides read TGTGCCAGCTCACCGATGGCGGTCAGCTCCTACGAGCAGTACTTC. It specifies CASSPMAVSSYEQYF.

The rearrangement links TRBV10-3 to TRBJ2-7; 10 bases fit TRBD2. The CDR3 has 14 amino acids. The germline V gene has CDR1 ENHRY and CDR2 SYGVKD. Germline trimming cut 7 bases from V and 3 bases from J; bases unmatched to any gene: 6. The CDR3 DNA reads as TGTGCCATCAAGTTGGCTAGCGGGAGCTACGAGCAGTACTTC. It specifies CAIKLASGSYEQYF.

In DNA, the CDR3 is TGTGCCAGCAGTGCACTAGCGGGGGGGATAGCAGATACGCAGTATTTT. This sequence encodes CASSALAGGIADTQYF. The chain is built from TRBV6-1 and TRBJ2-3; 13 bases fit TRBD2. The CDR3 contains 16 residues. Trimming cost V 4 bases and J 4 bases; bases outside gene matches: 5. Germline CDR1 MNHNS, CDR2 SASEGT.

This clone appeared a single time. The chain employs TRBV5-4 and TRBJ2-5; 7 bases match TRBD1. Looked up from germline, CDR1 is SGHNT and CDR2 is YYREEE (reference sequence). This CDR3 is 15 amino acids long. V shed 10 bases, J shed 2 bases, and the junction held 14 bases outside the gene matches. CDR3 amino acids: CAGKKGQNTQETQYF. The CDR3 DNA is TGTGCCGGCAAGAAGGGACAGAATACGCAAGAGACCCAGTACTTC.

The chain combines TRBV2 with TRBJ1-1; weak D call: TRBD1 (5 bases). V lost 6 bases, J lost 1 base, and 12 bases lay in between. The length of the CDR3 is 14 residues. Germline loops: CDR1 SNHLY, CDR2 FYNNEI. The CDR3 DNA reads TGTGCCAGCAGCGCTTATCAGGGGAACACTGAAGCTTTCTTT. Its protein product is CASSAYQGNTEAFF.

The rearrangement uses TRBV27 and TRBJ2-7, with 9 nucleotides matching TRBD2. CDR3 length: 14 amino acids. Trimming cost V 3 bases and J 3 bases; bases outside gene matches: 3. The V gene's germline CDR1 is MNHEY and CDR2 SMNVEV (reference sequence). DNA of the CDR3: TGTGCCAGCAGTTTTTCTAGCGGGAACTACGAGCAGTACTTC. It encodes CASSFSSGNYEQYF.

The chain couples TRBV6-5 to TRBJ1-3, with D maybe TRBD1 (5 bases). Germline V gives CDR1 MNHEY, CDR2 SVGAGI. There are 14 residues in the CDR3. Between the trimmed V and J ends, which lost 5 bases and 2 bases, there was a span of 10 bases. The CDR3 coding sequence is TGTGCCAGCAGTAAGCGACAGACTGGAAACACCATATATTTT. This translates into CASSKRQTGNTIYF.

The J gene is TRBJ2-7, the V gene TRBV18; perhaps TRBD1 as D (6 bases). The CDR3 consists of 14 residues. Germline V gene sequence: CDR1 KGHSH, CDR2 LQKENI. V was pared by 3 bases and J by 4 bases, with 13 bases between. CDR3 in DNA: TGTGCCAGCTCACCGAAGACAGGCAAATACGAGCAGTACTTC. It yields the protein CASSPKTGKYEQYF.

Here the CDR3 reads CASSLRPGGQNTQYF. The CDR3 DNA sequence: TGTGCCAGCAGCTTACGCCCGGGGGGGCAAAATACGCAGTATTTT. This sequence joins TRBV11-3 and TRBJ2-3, with 8 bases that match TRBD2. Germline assignment: CDR1 SGHNT and CDR2 YENEEA. CDR3 size: 15 residues. The V gene end was trimmed by 2 bases and the J gene end by 7 bases; junction bases not matched to a gene: 8.

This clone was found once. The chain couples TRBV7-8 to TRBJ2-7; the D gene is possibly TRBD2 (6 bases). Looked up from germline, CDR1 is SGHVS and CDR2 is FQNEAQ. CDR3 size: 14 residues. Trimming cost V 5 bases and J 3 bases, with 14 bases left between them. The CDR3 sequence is CASSPVGRDYEQYF. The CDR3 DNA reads TGTGCCAGCAGCCCCGTGGGGCGGGACTACGAGCAGTACTTC.

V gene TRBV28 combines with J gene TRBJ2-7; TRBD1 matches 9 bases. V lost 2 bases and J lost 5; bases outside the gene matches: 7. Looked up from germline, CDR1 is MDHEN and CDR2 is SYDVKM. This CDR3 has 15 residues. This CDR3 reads CASSLSGTGIHEQYF. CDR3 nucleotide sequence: TGTGCCAGCAGTTTAAGCGGGACAGGGATCCACGAGCAGTACTTC.

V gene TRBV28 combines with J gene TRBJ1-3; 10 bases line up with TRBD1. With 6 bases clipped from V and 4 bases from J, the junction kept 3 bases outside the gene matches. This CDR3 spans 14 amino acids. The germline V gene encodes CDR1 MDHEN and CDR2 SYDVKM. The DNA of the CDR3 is TGTGCCAGCAGGGGGACAGGGGCCGGAAACACCATATATTTT. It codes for CASRGTGAGNTIYF.

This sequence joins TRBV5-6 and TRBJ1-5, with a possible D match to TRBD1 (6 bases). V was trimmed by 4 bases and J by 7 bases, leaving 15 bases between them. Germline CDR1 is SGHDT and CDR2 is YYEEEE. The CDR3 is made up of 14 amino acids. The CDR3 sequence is CASSGQGREQPQHF. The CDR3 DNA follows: TGTGCCAGCAGCGGTCAGGGGAGGGAACAGCCCCAGCATTTT. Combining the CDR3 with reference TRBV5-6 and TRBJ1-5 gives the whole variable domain DAGVTQSPTHLIKTRGQQVTLRCSPKSGHDTVSWYQQALGQGPQFIFQYYEEEERQRGNFPDRFSGHQFPNYSSELNVNALLLGDSALYLCASSGQGREQPQHFGDGTRLSIL.

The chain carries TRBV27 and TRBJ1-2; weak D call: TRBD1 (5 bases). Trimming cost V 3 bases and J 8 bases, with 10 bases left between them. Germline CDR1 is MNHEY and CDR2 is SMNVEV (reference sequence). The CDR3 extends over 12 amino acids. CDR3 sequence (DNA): TGTGCCAGCAGTTTTGCGGGGCGAGGCTACACCTTC. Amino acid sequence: CASSFAGRGYTF.